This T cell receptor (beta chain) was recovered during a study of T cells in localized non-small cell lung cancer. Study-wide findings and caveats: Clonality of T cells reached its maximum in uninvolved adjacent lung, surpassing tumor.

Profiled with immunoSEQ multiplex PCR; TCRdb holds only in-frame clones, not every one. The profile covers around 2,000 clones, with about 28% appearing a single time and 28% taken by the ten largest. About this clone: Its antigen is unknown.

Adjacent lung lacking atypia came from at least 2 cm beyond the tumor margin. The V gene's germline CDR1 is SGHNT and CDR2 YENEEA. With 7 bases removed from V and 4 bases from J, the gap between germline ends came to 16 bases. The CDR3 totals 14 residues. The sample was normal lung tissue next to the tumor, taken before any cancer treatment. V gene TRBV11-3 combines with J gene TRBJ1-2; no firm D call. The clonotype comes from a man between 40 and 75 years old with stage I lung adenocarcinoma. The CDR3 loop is CASKREGSVYGYTF. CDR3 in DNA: TGTGCCAGCAAAAGGGAGGGTTCGGTCTATGGCTACACCTTC.